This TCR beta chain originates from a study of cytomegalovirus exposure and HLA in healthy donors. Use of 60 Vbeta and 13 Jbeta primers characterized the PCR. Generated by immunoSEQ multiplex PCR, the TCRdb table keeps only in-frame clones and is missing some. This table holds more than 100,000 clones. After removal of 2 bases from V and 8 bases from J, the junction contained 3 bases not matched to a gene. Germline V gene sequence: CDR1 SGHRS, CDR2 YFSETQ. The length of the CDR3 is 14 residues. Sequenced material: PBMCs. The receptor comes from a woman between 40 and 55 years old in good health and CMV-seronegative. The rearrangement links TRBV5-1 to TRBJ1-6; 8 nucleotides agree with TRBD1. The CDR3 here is CASSFVQGDSPLHF. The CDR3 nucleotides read TGCGCCAGCAGCTTTGTACAGGGGGATTCACCCCTCCACTTT.